This T cell receptor (beta chain) came from a study of multiple sclerosis patients with progressive multifocal leukoencephalopathy. From germline, CDR1 is SGHAT and CDR2 FQNNGV. V shed 1 base and J shed 5 bases, with 8 bases lying between them. The CDR3 consists of 13 residues. The assay was run at survey level. Using immunoSEQ multiplex PCR, the repertoire was profiled, and TCRdb retains in-frame clones only, with some absent. The sample gives tens of thousands of clones, about 92% of which show up once; 1.5% to 2.5% is in the top ten. The time point denotes: before natalizumab initiation. Before the first natalizumab infusion, T0 blood samples were taken. On this clone: Its cognate antigen is unknown.

Regarding the study as a whole: TRBV and TRBJ usage showed no common pattern when PML developed. Less diverse TRB repertoires were suggested in most PML patients.

This rearrangement joins TRBV11-2 to TRBJ1-2; D is ambiguous. Sequenced: PBMCs. This TCR came from a man aged 30-40 years with multiple sclerosis. In DNA, the CDR3 is TGTGCCAGCAGCTTAGGCCAGGATTATGGCTACACCTTC. It is translated as CASSLGQDYGYTF.